The sequence of this T cell receptor beta chain was determined in a study of beta chain features in type 1 diabetes. Each sorted population was over 98% pure. This clone has only a few counts. What it binds is not known. Germline V gene sequence: CDR1 MDHEN, CDR2 SYDVKM. The CDR3 length is 13 residues. V lost 8 bases, J lost 4 bases, and 11 bases lay in between. Study-wide results and limits: Naive, central memory and regulatory TCRB repertoires appeared more similar among patients than healthy donors.

TCRB transcripts that were expressed got sequenced, as all of the isolated RNA had been reverse transcribed. TCRdb's copy holds only in-frame clones and misses some; the assay was immunoSEQ multiplex PCR. This table has 300,000 to 400,000 clones, 8% appearing once. This chain joins TRBV28 and TRBJ1-4; TRBD1 is a possible D gene (6 bases). This receptor was obtained from a woman under 30 in good health. The source material was central memory CD4+ T cells from blood. The CDR3 loop reads CASREGVNEKLFF. The CDR3 coding sequence is TGTGCCAGCCGGGAGGGGGTTAATGAAAAACTGTTTTTT.